A single sample is the source of the 20 T cell receptor beta chains below, sequenced in a study of T cells in Graves' hyperthyroidism and ophthalmopathy. Using RNA transcripts as the source, TCR beta CDR3 regions were amplified. A first-round RT-PCR of the TCR CDR3 used the HTBI primer set. MiXCR was run by TCRdb on the multiplex PCR reads, yielding one entry per CDR3 protein. The sample holds roughly 500,000 distinct CDR3 sequences, over 45% seen once. Sequences were obtained from peripheral blood or thyroid tissue (not recorded which). The source is an adult woman with Graves' disease, either hyperthyroidism or ophthalmopathy (not recorded which).

On this clonotype itself: The germline gene is not matched at one end of the junction; a read error may be the cause. The chain is built from TRBV29-1 and TRBJ2-6; tentative D call: TRBD1 (5 bases). CDR3 length: 13 amino acids. Germline CDR1 SQVTM, CDR2 ANQGSEA. The CDR3 DNA reads TGCAGCGTTGAAGGGGCTGGGGCCAGCGTCCTGACTTTC. Its translation: CSVEGAGASVLTF.

The CDR3 region is CASSLTREIGNTIYF. For the CDR3, the DNA is TGTGCCAGCAGCTTGACTCGGGAAATTGGAAACACCATATATTTT. The chain has TRBV11-2 and TRBJ1-3; no clear D. V dropped 3 bases and J dropped 3 bases, with 12 bases sitting between them. The CDR3 consists of 15 residues. Germline assignment: CDR1 SGHAT and CDR2 FQNNGV.

CDR3 DNA sequence: TGTGCCAGCAGGACAGGGGCCCCGGAGACCCAGTACTTC. Protein: CASRTGAPETQYF. This chain links TRBV3-1 with TRBJ2-5; 8 positions agree with TRBD1. This CDR3 region has 13 residues. Germline V gene data show CDR1 as LGHDT and CDR2 as YNNKEL (reference sequence). V shed 6 bases and J 5 bases; nucleotides not matched to a gene: 5.

In this sample, this clonotype turned up a few times. The CDR3 coding sequence is TGTGCCAGCAGCTCGGTCCCCGGGACGACAAACACCGGGGAGCTGTTTTTT. Its translation is CASSSVPGTTNTGELFF. The rearrangement joins TRBV11-3 to TRBJ2-2; D possibly matches TRBD1 or TRBD2 (5 bases each). This CDR3 spans 17 amino acids. V was cut by 4 bases and J by 2 bases, with 17 bases left in between. Germline assignment: CDR1 SGHNT and CDR2 YENEEA.

The V gene is TRBV5-1, the J gene TRBJ2-7, with a weak D call TRBD2 (5 bases). V gave up 4 bases and J gave up 9 bases, with 14 bases separating them. The CDR3 has 12 amino acids. Germline V CDR1 and CDR2: SGHRS, YFSETQ. CDR3: CASSSGPRVQYF. The CDR3 DNA is TGCGCCAGCAGCAGTGGGCCGCGGGTGCAGTACTTC.

The chain uses TRBV2 and TRBJ1-1, with 9 bases matching TRBD1. Germline V gene lookup returns CDR1 SNHLY and CDR2 FYNNEI. J gave up 2 bases and V 6 bases, and 7 bases lay outside the gene matches. This CDR3 comprises 15 residues. Here the CDR3 reads CASSLGQGINTEAFF. The DNA of the CDR3 is TGTGCCAGCAGCTTAGGACAGGGGATTAACACTGAAGCTTTCTTT.

The CDR3 DNA is TGTGCCAGCTCACCTAGCCGTAGCAATCAGCCCCAGCATTTT. The encoded protein is CASSPSRSNQPQHF. The V and J genes are TRBV18 and TRBJ1-5; D not certain. V was cut by 3 bases and J by 0 bases, with 6 bases left in between. Germline V gene data show CDR1 as KGHSH and CDR2 as LQKENI. The CDR3 is 14 amino acids.

This clonotype was observed at least ten times. The chain links TRBV29-1 to TRBJ1-2; TRBD1 matches at 7 bases. Germline loops: CDR1 SQVTM, CDR2 ANQGSEA. The CDR3 covers 13 residues. Germline trimming cut 6 bases from V and 2 bases from J; bases unmatched to any gene: 6. Written as DNA, the CDR3 is TGCAGCGTACAGACAGGGTTAAACTATGGCTACACCTTC. Translating it yields CSVQTGLNYGYTF.

This clonotype was counted many times. V usage is TRBV7-2 and J usage is TRBJ1-6; D gene unclear. There are 14 residues in the CDR3. Germline CDR1 SGHTA, CDR2 FQGNSA. V was pared by 1 base and J by 6 bases, with 7 bases between. CDR3 in amino acids: CASSLGQSNSPLHF. The CDR3 DNA reads as TGTGCCAGCAGCTTAGGGCAGTCTAATTCACCCCTCCACTTT.

At least ten counts were recorded for this clonotype. The rearrangement uses TRBV7-8 and TRBJ1-5; D remains ambiguous. This CDR3 comprises 17 residues. From germline, CDR1 is SGHVS and CDR2 FQNEAQ. Trimming took 1 base from V and 1 from J, leaving 14 bases between them. CDR3 sequence (DNA): TGTGCCAGCAGCTTAGAACCCGGGGTGAGAAGCAATCAGCCCCAGCATTTT. Amino acid sequence: CASSLEPGVRSNQPQHF.

This clonotype showed up many times. The chain is built from TRBV3-1 and TRBJ1-1, with D perhaps TRBD1 (5 bases). CDR1 is LGHDT and CDR2 is YNNKEL in the germline V gene (reference sequence). V was cut by 1 base and J by 4 bases, with 10 bases left in between. CDR3 length: 14 residues. The chain's CDR3 is CASSQAGTSTEAFF. CDR3 bases: TGTGCCAGCAGCCAAGCCGGGACCTCCACTGAAGCTTTCTTT.

The CDR3 reads CASSLVGPGNNQPQHF. The CDR3 DNA follows: TGTGCCAGCAGCTTAGTGGGACCTGGTAACAATCAGCCCCAGCATTTT. The chain employs TRBV7-2 and TRBJ1-5, with a weak D call TRBD1 (5 bases). Germline-derived CDR1 and CDR2 are SGHTA and FQGNSA. CDR3 length: 16 amino acids. Trimming stripped 1 base from V and 3 bases from J, with 13 bases between.

At least ten counts were recorded for this clonotype. As DNA, the CDR3 is TGTGCCAGCAGCACCACCCGGGACAGTCAAGAGACCCAGTACTTC. Amino acids: CASSTTRDSQETQYF. The chain carries TRBV12-3 or TRBV12-4 and TRBJ2-5, with TRBD1 matching 7 bases. The V and J ends lost 6 bases and 2 bases, in that order; junction bases with no gene match: 9. This CDR3 comprises 15 residues.

The V and J genes are TRBV2 and TRBJ2-6; the D gene is possibly TRBD1 (6 bases). This CDR3 contains 16 residues. The germline V gene encodes CDR1 SNHLY and CDR2 FYNNEI. Between the trimmed V and J ends, which lost 8 bases and 0 bases, there was a span of 14 bases. CDR3 DNA sequence: TGTGCCAGCTCACCACAGGGTATCTCTGGGGCCAACGTCCTGACTTTC. Its protein product is CASSPQGISGANVLTF.

Only a few counts were recorded for this clonotype. The V and J genes are TRBV6-1 and TRBJ2-2; TRBD2 aligns across 9 bases. Germline trimming cut 8 bases from V and 2 bases from J; bases unmatched to any gene: 3. This CDR3 region has 14 residues. CDR1 is MNHNS and CDR2 is SASEGT in the germline V gene. The CDR3 loop reads CASRSGSNTGELFF. CDR3 DNA sequence: TGTGCCAGCCGTAGCGGGAGCAACACCGGGGAGCTGTTTTTT.

A remark on this clonotype: An end of the junction does not agree with germline; a read error may underlie this. The genes are TRBV20-1 and TRBJ1-5, with D possibly matching TRBD1 (5 bases). Germline V gene sequence: CDR1 DFQATT, CDR2 SNEGSKA (reference sequence). This CDR3 is built from 15 residues. The CDR3 is CSTRKAQGRGQPQHF. The CDR3 coding sequence is TGCAGTACTAGAAAGGCTCAGGGAAGAGGGCAGCCCCAGCATTTT.

This chain connects TRBV6-2 or TRBV6-3 to TRBJ2-7; D may be TRBD1 (6 bases). The J call may be incorrect, as the DNA end agrees better with TRBJ2-5. Germline V lookup: CDR1 MNHEY, CDR2 SVGEGT. CDR3 length: 13 residues. The CDR3 region has the DNA TGTGCCAGCACCCGGGACAACCAAGAGACCCAGTACTTC. It yields the protein CASTRDNQETQYF.

The rearrangement uses TRBV15 and TRBJ1-2; D uncertain. Germline V lookup: CDR1 LNHNV, CDR2 YYDKDF (reference sequence). CDR3 length equals 15 residues. Trimming stripped 0 bases from V and 4 bases from J, with 12 bases between. Written as DNA, the CDR3 is TGTGCCACCAGCAGAGACAGGAGCGTCGGCTATGGCTACACCTTC. Its protein is CATSRDRSVGYGYTF. Full variable domain (rest looked up from reference TRBV15 and TRBJ1-2): DAMVIQNPRYQVTQFGKPVTLSCSQTLNHNVMYWYQQKSSQAPKLLFHYYDKDFNNEADTPDNFQSRRPNTSFCFLDIRSPGLGDTAMYLCATSRDRSVGYGYTFGSGTRLTVV.

This clonotype has only one observation. The chain has TRBV19 and TRBJ2-6, with a tentative D call TRBD2 (5 bases). There are 13 residues in the CDR3. Trimming cost V 11 bases and J 4 bases, with 12 bases left between them. Per germline, CDR1 LNHDA and CDR2 SQIVND (reference sequence). This chain's CDR3 is CAGREIGANVLTF. The CDR3 nucleotides read TGTGCCGGACGGGAAATCGGGGCCAACGTCCTGACTTTC.

This sequence joins TRBV11-2 and TRBJ2-1, with TRBD1 matching 9 bases. The germline V gene encodes CDR1 SGHAT and CDR2 FQNNGV. This CDR3 is built from 15 residues. The V and J ends lost 0 bases and 6 bases, in that order; junction bases with no gene match: 3. In DNA form, the CDR3 reads TGTGCCAGCAGCTTAGATGGGACAGGGAGCAATGAGCAGTTCTTC. It translates to CASSLDGTGSNEQFF.